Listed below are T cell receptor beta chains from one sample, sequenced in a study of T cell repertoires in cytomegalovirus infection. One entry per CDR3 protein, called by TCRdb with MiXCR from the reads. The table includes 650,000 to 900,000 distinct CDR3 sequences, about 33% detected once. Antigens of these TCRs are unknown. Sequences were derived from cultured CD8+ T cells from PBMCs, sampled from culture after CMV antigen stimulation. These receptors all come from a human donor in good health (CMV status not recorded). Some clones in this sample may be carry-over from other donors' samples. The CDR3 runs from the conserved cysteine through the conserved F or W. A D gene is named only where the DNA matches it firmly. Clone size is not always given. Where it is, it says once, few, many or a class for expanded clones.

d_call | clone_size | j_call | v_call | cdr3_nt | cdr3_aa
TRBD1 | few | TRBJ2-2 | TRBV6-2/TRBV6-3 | TGTGCCAGCAGTACGGGACAGGGGCTCTTTAGCACCGGGGAGCTGTTTTTT | CASSTGQGLFSTGELFF
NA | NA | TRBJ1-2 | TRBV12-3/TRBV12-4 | TGTGCCAGCAGTTTCGTCAGTAACTATGGCTACACCTTC | CASSFVSNYGYTF
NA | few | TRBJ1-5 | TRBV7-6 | TGTGCCAGCAGCTTGGGCATGGATCAGCCCCAGCATTTT | CASSLGMDQPQHF
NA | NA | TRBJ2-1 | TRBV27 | TGTGCCAGCAGTTTGCGCAGGGTAGGGGATGAGCAGTTCTTC | CASSLRRVGDEQFF
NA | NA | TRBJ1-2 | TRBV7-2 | TGTGCCAGCAGGGGAGGGATAGGCTATGGCTACACCTTC | CASRGGIGYGYTF
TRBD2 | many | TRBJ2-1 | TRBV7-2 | TGTGCCAGCAGCCCGACCCCGGGACTAGCTAATGAGCAGTTCTTC | CASSPTPGLANEQFF
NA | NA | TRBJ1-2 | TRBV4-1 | TGTGCCAGCAGCCAACAAGGCCCTAGCTATGGCTACACCTTC | CASSQQGPSYGYTF
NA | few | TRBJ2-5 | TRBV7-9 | TGTGCCAGCACCCAGTCGGGGACAAGGGGATCTTTCCAAGAGACCCAGTACTTC | CASTQSGTRGSFQETQYF
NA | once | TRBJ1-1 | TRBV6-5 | TGTGCCAGCAGTTACCCAGCCGGGACAATGAACAATGAAGCTTTCTTT | CASSYPAGTMNNEAFF
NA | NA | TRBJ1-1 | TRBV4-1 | TGCGCCAGCAGCCCCCCGCAGGGTACCACTGAAGCTTTCTTT | CASSPPQGTTEAFF
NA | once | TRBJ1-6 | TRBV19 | TGTGCCAGTAGTATAGACAGGGGTTCACCCCTCCACTTT | CASSIDRGSPLHF
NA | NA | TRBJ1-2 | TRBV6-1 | TGTGCCAGCAGTGAAGCGCTCCAGGGGCCCGCCCCTATCTTC | CASSEALQGPAPIF
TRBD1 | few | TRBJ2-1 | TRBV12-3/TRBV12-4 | TGTGCCAGCAGTTTAGTGGGGGACAGGGAAAACCCCAATGAGCAGTTCTTC | CASSLVGDRENPNEQFF
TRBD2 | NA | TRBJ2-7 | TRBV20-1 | TGCAGTGCTAGTGAGCGGGGGGGCCCCTACGAGCAGTACTTC | CSASERGGPYEQYF
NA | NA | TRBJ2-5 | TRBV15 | TGTGCCACCAGCAGGGGGGTGCAGGGACGTCAAGAGACCCAGTACTTC | CATSRGVQGRQETQYF
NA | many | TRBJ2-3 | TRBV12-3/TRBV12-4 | TGTGCCAGCGCGGCAGTGAGCACAGATACGCAGTATTTT | CASAAVSTDTQYF
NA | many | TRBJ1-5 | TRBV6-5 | TGTGCCAGCAGTTCCTCTCCGGGGGCCAATCAGCCCCAGCATTTT | CASSSSPGANQPQHF
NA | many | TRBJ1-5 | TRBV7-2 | TGTGCCAGCAGCTTACAATTGTCGTATAGCAATCAGCCCCAGCATTTT | CASSLQLSYSNQPQHF
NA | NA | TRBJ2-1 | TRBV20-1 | TGCAGTGCTAGAGATCAGGGAGCCGAAGCGAGCTCCTACAATGAGCAGTTCTTC | CSARDQGAEASSYNEQFF
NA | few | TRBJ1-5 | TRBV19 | TGTGCCAGTAGTGAGGTGTACAATCAGCCCCAGCATTTT | CASSEVYNQPQHF
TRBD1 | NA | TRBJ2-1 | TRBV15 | TGTGCCACCAGCCTCCACCCCGGGACAGGGGCCTACAATGAGCAGTTCTTC | CATSLHPGTGAYNEQFF
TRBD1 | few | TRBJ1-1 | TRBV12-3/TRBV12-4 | TGTGCCAGCAGCCCGGGGGGGACAGGGGGAGAAGCTTTCTTT | CASSPGGTGGEAFF
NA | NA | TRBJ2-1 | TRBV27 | TGTGCCAGCAGTCAAGGGGTTTGGTACAATGAGCAGTTCTTC | CASSQGVWYNEQFF
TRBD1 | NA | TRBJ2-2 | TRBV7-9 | TGTGCCAGCAGCTCTAGGGACAGGGTCACTTACACCGGGGAGCTGTTTTTT | CASSSRDRVTYTGELFF
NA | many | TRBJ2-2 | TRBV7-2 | TGTGCCAGCAGCCCCCAAGAAGTACTGGGGGGCCAAGATGACACGAACACCGGGGAGCTGTTTTTT | CASSPQEVLGGQDDTNTGELFF
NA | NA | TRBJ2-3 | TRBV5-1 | TGCGCCAGCAGCTTGGGGCAGGGCAATACCAACACAGATACGCAGTATTTT | CASSLGQGNTNTDTQYF
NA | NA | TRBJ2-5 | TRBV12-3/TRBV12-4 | TGTGCCAGCAGTTTAACAAACCTAGAGACCCAGTACTTC | CASSLTNLETQYF
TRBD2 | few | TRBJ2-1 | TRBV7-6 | TGTGCCAGCAGCGCAACTAGCGGGGCGCTGCTACGTTCCTACAATGAGCAGTTCTTC | CASSATSGALLRSYNEQFF
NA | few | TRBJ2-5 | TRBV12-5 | TGTGCTAGTGGTTTGGTAATCCCCGACAGCCAAGAGACCCAGTACTTC | CASGLVIPDSQETQYF
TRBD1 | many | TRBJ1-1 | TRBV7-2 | TGTGCCAGCAGCTTAGCCGGGACAGATTACACTGAAGCTTTCTTT | CASSLAGTDYTEAFF
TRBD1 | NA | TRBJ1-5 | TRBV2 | TGTGCCAGCATAGGACAGGGCGGGCAGCCCCAGCATTTT | CASIGQGGQPQHF
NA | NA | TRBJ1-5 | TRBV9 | TGTGCCAGCAGCCGAGGGGGGGGCTCCAATCAGCCCCAGCATTTT | CASSRGGGSNQPQHF
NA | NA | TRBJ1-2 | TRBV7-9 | TGTGCCAGCAGCTCGCAAGGAGGGGTAACGCGGGGCTACACCTTC | CASSSQGGVTRGYTF
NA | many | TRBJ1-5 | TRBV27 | TGTGCCAGCAGCCTCAACAGGTACAATCAGCCCCAGCATTTT | CASSLNRYNQPQHF
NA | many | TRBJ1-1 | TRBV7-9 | TGTGCCAGCAGCTTAGGGGCCTACATGAACACTGAAGCTTTCTTT | CASSLGAYMNTEAFF
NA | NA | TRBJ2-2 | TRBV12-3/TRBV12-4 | TGTGCCAGCATGGGGGTACGCATGAACACCGGGGAGCTGTTTTTT | CASMGVRMNTGELFF
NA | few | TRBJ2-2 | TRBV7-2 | TGTGCCAGCAGCTTAGGCTACAGGGCGAACACCGGGGAGCTGTTTTTT | CASSLGYRANTGELFF
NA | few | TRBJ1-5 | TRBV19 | TGTGCCAGTAGTATAGATGGGGGTCTCTATCAGCCCCAGCATTTT | CASSIDGGLYQPQHF
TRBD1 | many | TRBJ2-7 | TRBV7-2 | TGTGCCAGCAGCCCGGGACAGGATTACTACGAGCAGTACTTC | CASSPGQDYYEQYF
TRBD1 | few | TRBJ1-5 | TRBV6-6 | TGTGCCAGCAGTTACTCACCGAGGACAGGGGGCCCTTATAGCAATCAGCCCCAGCATTTT | CASSYSPRTGGPYSNQPQHF
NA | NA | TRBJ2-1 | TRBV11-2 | TGTGCCAGCAACTTAAGGACGTACTCCTACAATGAGCAGTTCTTC | CASNLRTYSYNEQFF
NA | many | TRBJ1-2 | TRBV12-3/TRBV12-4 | TGTGCCAGCAGCCCCGGGGACCACCCCTATGGCTACACCTTC | CASSPGDHPYGYTF
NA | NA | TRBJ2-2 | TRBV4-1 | TGCGCCAGCAGCCGAAACCCGGACAGGAACACCGGGGAGCTGTTTTTT | CASSRNPDRNTGELFF
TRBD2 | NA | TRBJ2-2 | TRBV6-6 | TGTGCCACCCCTCAGGGGCGGGGGGAAAACACCGGGGAGCTGTTTTTT | CATPQGRGENTGELFF